The entry below gives a single TCR beta chain sequence along with its context. These data come from a study of T cells expressing NK-cell markers. TCRdb reanalyzed the 5' RACE reads, giving one entry per CDR3 protein sequence and no DNA. Seen in this sample are some 140,000 distinct CDR3 sequences; the ten most common clones hold around a third. The CDR3 runs to 13 residues. Germline V gives CDR1 MNHEY, CDR2 SVGAGI. Sequenced material: blood T cells: a sorted CD56 or NKG2C T cell subset, CD4+ or CD8+ T cells, or bulk PBMC T cells (not recorded which). V gene TRBV6-5 combines with J gene TRBJ2-1; with no DNA, the TCRdb D assignment of TRBD2 cannot be verified. The receptor was isolated from a woman aged 45-65 years in good health. The CDR3 sequence: CASTPSGREEQFF.